A selection of T cell receptor beta chains follows, all from one sample in a study of T-cell reconstitution after alpha-beta-depleted transplantation in children. One entry per CDR3 protein results from TCRdb running MiXCR on the PCR reads. The sample lists 200,000 to 250,000 distinct CDR3 sequences, under 9.5% seen once, with approximately 6.3% in the top ten. Source: PBMCs, mostly from graft donor cells, taken 180 days after TCRalphabeta/CD19-depleted stem cell transplant. These receptors were obtained from a male patient younger than 18 who had a stem cell transplant for acute lymphoblastic leukemia, so the T cells may come from the graft donor. The CDR3 runs from the conserved cysteine through the conserved F or W. The order of the fields is clone size, J gene, D gene, V gene, CDR3 DNA, CDR3 protein. D genes are given only for firm matches. Size is stated for part of the rows, as once, few or many counts, or as a class when the clone is expanded.

many | TRBJ1-1 | . | TRBV4-3 | TGCGCCAGCAGCCTGGGTCTCGGGAACACTGAAGCTTTCTTT | CASSLGLGNTEAFF
many | TRBJ2-3 | . | TRBV20-1 | TGCAGTGCTAGCGAGAACACAGATACGCAGTATTTT | CSASENTDTQYF
. | TRBJ1-6 | . | TRBV27 | TGTGCCAGCAGTTTACAGGGGTGGAATTCACCCCTCCACTTT | CASSLQGWNSPLHF
. | TRBJ1-1 | . | TRBV27 | TGTGCCACCGTGGGTCACCCTGAAGCTTTCTTT | CATVGHPEAFF
few | TRBJ2-1 | TRBD1 | TRBV29-1 | TGCAGCGCCGCCGGGACAGGGGGCATCAATGAGCAGTTCTTC | CSAAGTGGINEQFF
many | TRBJ1-2 | TRBD1 | TRBV4-2 | TGTGCCAGCAGCCAAGATGGGGGACAGCCGCCCTATGGCTACACCTTC | CASSQDGGQPPYGYTF
many | TRBJ2-7 | TRBD2 | TRBV4-1 | TGCGCCAGCAGCCGAGAGGGTAGCGGGAGTACCGAGCAGTACTTC | CASSREGSGSTEQYF
many | TRBJ2-5 | . | TRBV29-1 | TGCAGCGTTGAGGCTGGGAAGGGGACCCAGTACTTC | CSVEAGKGTQYF
many | TRBJ2-1 | TRBD2 | TRBV29-1 | TGCAGCGTTGAAGAAGGGACTAGCGGCCACAATGAGCAGTTCTTC | CSVEEGTSGHNEQFF
many | TRBJ2-1 | TRBD2 | TRBV12-5 | TGTGCTAGTGGTTTGGTCACGGGACTAGCCGTCAATGAGCAGTTCTTC | CASGLVTGLAVNEQFF
many | TRBJ1-2 | TRBD1 | TRBV29-1 | TGCAGCGTTGAAGGACAGGGGGCAGGCTACACCTTC | CSVEGQGAGYTF
many | TRBJ2-6 | TRBD1 | TRBV15 | TGTGCCACCAGCAGAGAACAGGGGTGGGCATCTGGGGCCAACGTCCTGACTTTC | CATSREQGWASGANVLTF
few | TRBJ2-2 | TRBD1 | TRBV6-1 | TGTGCCAGCAGTGACAGGGGGTCAAGGACCGGGGAGCTGTTTTTT | CASSDRGSRTGELFF
many | TRBJ2-7 | . | TRBV7-8 | TGTGCCAGCAGCTTACAGGACTACTACGAGCAGTACTTC | CASSLQDYYEQYF
many | TRBJ2-7 | TRBD2 | TRBV20-1 | TGCAGTGCGGAACTAGCGTTTCTGACCTACGAGCAGTACTTC | CSAELAFLTYEQYF
many | TRBJ2-1 | . | TRBV6-5 | TGTGCCAGCAGTTACGGGGTAGTTTTAGATGAGCAGTTCTTC | CASSYGVVLDEQFF
many | TRBJ2-7 | TRBD2 | TRBV7-2 | TGTGCCAGCAGAATAGCGGGAGTCCTCCACGAGCAGTACTTC | CASRIAGVLHEQYF
many | TRBJ2-1 | TRBD2 | TRBV24-1 | TGTGCCACCAGTCCCGCTAGCGGGAGCTACAATGAGCAGTTCTTC | CATSPASGSYNEQFF
many | TRBJ1-1 | . | TRBV4-1 | TGCGCCAGCAGCCAGGGCCCTAACACTGAAGCTTTCTTT | CASSQGPNTEAFF
many | TRBJ1-1 | . | TRBV20-1 | TGCAGTGCTAGCCCCGCGGGACAGAACACTGAAGCTTTCTTT | CSASPAGQNTEAFF
many | TRBJ2-3 | TRBD2 | TRBV7-7 | TGTGCCAGCAGCTTAGTCAGCGGGGGGGCTCCTAGCACAGATACGCAGTATTTT | CASSLVSGGAPSTDTQYF
many | TRBJ2-7 | . | TRBV4-1 | TGCGCCAGCAGCCAAGTCGACTCGGGGAACGAGCAGTACTTC | CASSQVDSGNEQYF
many | TRBJ1-5 | . | TRBV6-2/TRBV6-3 | TGTGCCAGCAGTTACGCAGGGAACAATCAGCCCCAGCATTTT | CASSYAGNNQPQHF
. | TRBJ2-3 | . | TRBV5-7 | TGTGCCAGCAGCTTGTCTTTATCAGGGCCAGGCACAGATACGCAGTATTTT | CASSLSLSGPGTDTQYF
many | TRBJ2-7 | . | TRBV27 | TGTGCCAAAGGGCCCCGGGTATCTGAACTGGGGAATCCTAACGAGCAGTACTTC | CAKGPRVSELGNPNEQYF
many | TRBJ2-1 | TRBD2 | TRBV5-6 | TGTGCCAGCAGCCCCGGGACTAGCGGGAGAAAGGATGAGCAGTTCTTC | CASSPGTSGRKDEQFF
few | TRBJ2-2 | TRBD2 | TRBV20-1 | TGCAGTGCTTGGCTAGCGGGGGCCAGGGGCACCGGGGAGCTGTTTTTT | CSAWLAGARGTGELFF
many | TRBJ2-7 | . | TRBV18 | TGTGCCAGCTCACCACGGCAGGACGAGCAGTACTTC | CASSPRQDEQYF
many | TRBJ1-5 | . | TRBV28 | TGTGCCAGCAGTTTCCGCAGGAGTCAGCCCCAGCATTTT | CASSFRRSQPQHF
many | TRBJ2-1 | . | TRBV5-1 | TGCGCCAGCAGCCCGGGGGGCTTTAGCTCCTACAATGAGCAGTTCTTC | CASSPGGFSSYNEQFF
many | TRBJ2-7 | . | TRBV4-1 | TGCGCCAGCAGCCGGACAAGGAACTACGAGCAGTACTTC | CASSRTRNYEQYF
. | TRBJ2-5 | . | TRBV3-1 | TGTGCCAGCAGCCGAGGCCAAGAGACCCAGTACTTC | CASSRGQETQYF
many | TRBJ2-7 | . | TRBV20-1 | TGCAGTGCTAGAGACCTGAGGGGAAGCTACGAGCAGTACTTC | CSARDLRGSYEQYF
many | TRBJ2-2 | . | TRBV7-2 | TGTGCCAGCAGCTTAGCGGGGACCGCAGGGGACCGCACCGGGGAGCTGTTTTTT | CASSLAGTAGDRTGELFF
many | TRBJ1-1 | TRBD1 | TRBV4-2 | TGTGCCAGCAGCCCAGCGGCAGGGGGCGAAATAAAGTCTGAAGCTTTCTTT | CASSPAAGGEIKSEAFF
many | TRBJ2-3 | TRBD2 | TRBV7-7 | TGTGCCAGCAGCTTAGAGGCCGGACTAGCGGGGGGGCCGAATACGCAGTATTTT | CASSLEAGLAGGPNTQYF
. | TRBJ2-7 | . | TRBV20-1 | TGCAGTGCTGGCCGACTACTCCCTCGGGAGCAGTACTTC | CSAGRLLPREQYF
many | TRBJ1-5 | . | TRBV10-2 | TGCGCCAGCGGAGGGTTCCGGTATCAGCCCCAGCATTTT | CASGGFRYQPQHF
many | TRBJ2-7 | . | TRBV20-1 | TGCAGTGCCAAGAGGCCGGGGTCCTACGAGCAGTACTTC | CSAKRPGSYEQYF
many | TRBJ2-3 | TRBD2 | TRBV27 | TGTGCCAGCAGTTTTTTGGGACTAGCGGGCGGCACAGATACGCAGTATTTT | CASSFLGLAGGTDTQYF
many | TRBJ2-4 | . | TRBV20-1 | TGCAGTGCAGACTCAACAGGGGGGAGGGTCAAAAACATTCAGTACTTC | CSADSTGGRVKNIQYF